One sample yielded the 14 T cell receptor beta chains listed below, sequenced in a study of neurological immune-mediated disorders. TCRdb passed the 5' RACE reads through MiXCR, listing each CDR3 protein once. The sample lists 65,000 to 95,000 distinct CDR3 sequences, 5% to 6% seen once, with 2% to 2.5% in the top ten. Sequenced material: PBMCs. The receptors were gathered from a woman in her twenties or thirties with multiple sclerosis.

This clonotype was seen a handful of times. J is TRBJ1-1 and V is TRBV2; tentatively, D is TRBD1 (5 bases). This CDR3 has 15 residues. Trimming cost V 2 bases and J 5 bases, with 15 bases left between them. CDR1 and CDR2 (germline): SNHLY, FYNNEI. The CDR3 sequence is CASSEFGRGNTEAFF. The CDR3 DNA is TGTGCCAGCAGTGAATTTGGAAGGGGAAATACTGAAGCTTTCTTT.

This clonotype was detected many times. The gene calls are TRBV6-2 or TRBV6-3 and TRBJ2-3; the D gene is possibly TRBD1 (6 bases). Germline lookup yields CDR1 MNHEY and CDR2 SVGEGT. This CDR3 comprises 15 residues. V dropped 2 bases and J dropped 0 bases, with 9 bases sitting between them. The CDR3 DNA reads TGTGCCAGCAGTTACCTCACAGGGAGCACAGATACGCAGTATTTT. As protein: CASSYLTGSTDTQYF.

The gene calls are TRBV4-1 and TRBJ1-2; D unclear. The germline V gene has CDR1 MGHRA and CDR2 YSYEKL. The germline V and J ends were trimmed by 0 bases and 7 bases, with 6 bases remaining between them. CDR3 length: 12 residues. The CDR3 DNA is TGCGCCAGCAGCCAAGATTGGTTTGGCTACACCTTC. Protein sequence: CASSQDWFGYTF.

This clonotype was found many times. The rearrangement joins TRBV6-5 to TRBJ2-4, with 11 positions matching TRBD2. With 6 bases clipped from V and 7 bases from J, the junction kept 11 bases outside the gene matches. Germline values: CDR1 MNHEY, CDR2 SVGAGI. The CDR3 is made up of 16 amino acids. The CDR3 here is CASRQISGGAVNIQYF. CDR3 DNA sequence: TGTGCCAGCAGACAGATTAGCGGGGGGGCCGTTAACATTCAGTACTTC.

In its sample, this clonotype was seen many times. The chain combines TRBV15 with TRBJ1-2; possibly TRBD1 for D (5 bases). This CDR3 is built from 14 residues. V was pared by 0 bases and J by 8 bases, with 13 bases between. In germline, CDR1 is LNHNV, CDR2 YYDKDF (reference sequence). The CDR3 region has the DNA TGTGCCACCAGCAGAGATCTTAAAGGGGCGGGCTACACCTTC. Encoded protein: CATSRDLKGAGYTF.

This clonotype has at least ten counts. The gene calls are TRBV9 and TRBJ1-1; the match to TRBD1 covers 9 bases. V lost 0 bases and J lost 7; bases outside the gene matches: 1. The length of the CDR3 is 13 residues. Germline V lookup: CDR1 SGDLS, CDR2 YYNGEE. CDR3 region: CASSVAGQGEAFF. CDR3 bases: TGTGCCAGCAGCGTAGCGGGACAGGGTGAAGCTTTCTTT.

This clonotype was detected many times. The chain has TRBV20-1 and TRBJ2-4; D remains ambiguous. This CDR3 is 13 amino acids long. V gave up 3 bases and J gave up 6 bases, with 12 bases separating them. The germline V gene encodes CDR1 DFQATT and CDR2 SNEGSKA (reference sequence). In DNA form, the CDR3 reads TGCAGTGCTAGCGTAGATCCACTAAACATTCAGTACTTC. Amino acid sequence: CSASVDPLNIQYF.

This clonotype was recorded at least ten times. The rearrangement joins TRBV12-3 or TRBV12-4 to TRBJ1-2; 9 nucleotides line up with TRBD1. The CDR3 covers 15 residues. V lost 6 bases, J lost 6 bases, and 11 bases stayed unmatched. CDR3 DNA sequence: TGTGCCAGCAGACACGACAGGGGGGGCTCTGATGGCTACACCTTC. Its translation: CASRHDRGGSDGYTF.

This clonotype was picked up many times. The V gene is TRBV5-5, the J gene TRBJ1-2; 7 bases are shared with TRBD1. Germline CDR1 reads SGHKS; CDR2 reads YYEKEE (reference sequence). The CDR3 runs 15 residues. V shed 0 bases and J 4 bases; nucleotides not matched to a gene: 6. The CDR3 sequence: CASSLDTGEFYGYTF. The CDR3 nucleotides read TGTGCCAGCAGCTTGGACACAGGGGAATTCTATGGCTACACCTTC.

This clonotype was detected many times. V gene TRBV12-3 or TRBV12-4 combines with J gene TRBJ2-7; 8 bases match TRBD1. The V and J ends lost 3 bases and 6 bases, in that order; junction bases with no gene match: 7. The CDR3 contains 14 residues. CDR3 nucleotides: TGTGCCAGCAGTTTTGGACAGGGCGGAGGCGAGCAGTACGTC. Translation gives CASSFGQGGGEQYV.

Many counts were recorded for this clonotype. This chain connects TRBV7-2 to TRBJ2-1, with 7 bases that match TRBD2. V dropped 2 bases and J dropped 6; count of bases not matched to a gene: 7. Per the germline V gene, CDR1 is SGHTA and CDR2 is FQGNSA. The CDR3 has 15 residues. The CDR3 nucleotides read TGTGCCAGCAGCTTAAACCTAGCGGCAGTCAATGAGCAGTTCTTC. Encoded protein: CASSLNLAAVNEQFF.

The sample holds many counts of this clonotype. The V gene is TRBV6-5, the J gene TRBJ1-1; no firm D call. The germline V gene encodes CDR1 MNHEY and CDR2 SVGAGI. The CDR3 length is 13 residues. The V gene lost 3 bases and the J gene lost 0 bases, with 5 bases spanning the gap. CDR3 loop: CASSYLVNTEAFF. In DNA, the CDR3 is TGTGCCAGCAGTTATCTGGTGAACACTGAAGCTTTCTTT.

This clonotype was recorded at least ten times. The J gene is TRBJ1-5, the V gene TRBV20-1, with TRBD1 identical over 8 bases. Germline V gene sequence: CDR1 DFQATT, CDR2 SNEGSKA (reference sequence). CDR3 size: 13 residues. V lost 3 bases and J lost 6; bases outside the gene matches: 4. CDR3 residues: CSAREQGGQPQHF. In nucleotides, the CDR3 is TGCAGTGCTAGGGAACAGGGGGGTCAGCCCCAGCATTTT.

This clonotype was detected many times. The chain combines TRBV12-3 or TRBV12-4 with TRBJ2-7, with 8 bases aligning to TRBD2. The trim removed 5 bases at V and 2 bases at J, leaving 8 bases unmatched. The CDR3 covers 15 residues. CDR3 DNA sequence: TGTGCCAGCAGTCCGGGGGGGGCAGTAACCTACGAGCAGTACTTC. Encoded protein: CASSPGGAVTYEQYF.